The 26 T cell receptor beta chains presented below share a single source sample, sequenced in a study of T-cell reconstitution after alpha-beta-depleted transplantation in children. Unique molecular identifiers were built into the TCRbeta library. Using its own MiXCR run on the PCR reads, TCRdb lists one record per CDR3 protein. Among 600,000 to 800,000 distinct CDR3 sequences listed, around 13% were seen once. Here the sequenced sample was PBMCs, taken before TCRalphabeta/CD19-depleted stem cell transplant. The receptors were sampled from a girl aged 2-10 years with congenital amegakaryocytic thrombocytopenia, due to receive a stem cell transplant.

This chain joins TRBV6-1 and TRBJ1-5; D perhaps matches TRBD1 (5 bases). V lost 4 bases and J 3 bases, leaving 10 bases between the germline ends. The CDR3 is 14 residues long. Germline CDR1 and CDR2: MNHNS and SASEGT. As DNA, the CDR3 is TGTGCCAGCAGTGCCAACGGGGCCAATCAGCCCCAGCATTTT. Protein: CASSANGANQPQHF.

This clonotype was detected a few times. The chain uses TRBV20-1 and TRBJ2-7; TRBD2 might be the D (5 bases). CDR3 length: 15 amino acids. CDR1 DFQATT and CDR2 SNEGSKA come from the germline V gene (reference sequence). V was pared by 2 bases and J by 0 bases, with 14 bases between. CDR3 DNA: TGCAGTGCTAGATACAGTGGCGGGCCCTCCTACGAGCAGTACTTC. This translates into CSARYSGGPSYEQYF.

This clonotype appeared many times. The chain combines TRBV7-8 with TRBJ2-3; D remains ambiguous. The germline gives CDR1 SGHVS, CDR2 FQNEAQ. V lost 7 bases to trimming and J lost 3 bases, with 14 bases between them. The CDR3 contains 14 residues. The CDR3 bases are TGTGCCAGCAAGGGCGAGGCCACAACAGATACGCAGTATTTT. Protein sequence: CASKGEATTDTQYF.

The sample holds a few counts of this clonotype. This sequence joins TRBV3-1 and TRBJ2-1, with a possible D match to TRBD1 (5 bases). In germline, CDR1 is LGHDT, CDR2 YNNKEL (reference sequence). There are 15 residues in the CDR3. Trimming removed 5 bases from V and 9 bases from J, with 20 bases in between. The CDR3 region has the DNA TGTGCCAGCAGCGCACGTGGCAGGGTCCTCCCTGAGCAGTTCTTC. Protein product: CASSARGRVLPEQFF.

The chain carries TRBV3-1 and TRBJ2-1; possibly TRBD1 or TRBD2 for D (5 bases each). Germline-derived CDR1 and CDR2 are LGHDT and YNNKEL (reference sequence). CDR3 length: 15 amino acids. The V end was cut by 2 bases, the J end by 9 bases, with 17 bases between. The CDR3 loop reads CASSQFAGGAAEQFF. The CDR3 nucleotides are TGTGCCAGCAGCCAATTTGCGGGTGGGGCGGCTGAGCAGTTCTTC.

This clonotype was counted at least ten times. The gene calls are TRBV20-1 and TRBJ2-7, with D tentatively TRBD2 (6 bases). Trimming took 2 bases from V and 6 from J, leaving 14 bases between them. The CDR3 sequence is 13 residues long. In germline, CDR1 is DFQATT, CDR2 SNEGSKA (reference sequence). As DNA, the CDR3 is TGCAGTGCTAGATGGGACTCCCCCCCCGAGCAGTACTTC. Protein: CSARWDSPPEQYF.

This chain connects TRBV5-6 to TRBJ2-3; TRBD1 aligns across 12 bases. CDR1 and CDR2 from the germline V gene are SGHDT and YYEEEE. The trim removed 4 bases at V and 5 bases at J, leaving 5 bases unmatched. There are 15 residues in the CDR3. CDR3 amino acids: CASSPGTGGEDTQYF. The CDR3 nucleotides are TGTGCCAGCAGCCCCGGGACAGGGGGCGAAGATACGCAGTATTTT.

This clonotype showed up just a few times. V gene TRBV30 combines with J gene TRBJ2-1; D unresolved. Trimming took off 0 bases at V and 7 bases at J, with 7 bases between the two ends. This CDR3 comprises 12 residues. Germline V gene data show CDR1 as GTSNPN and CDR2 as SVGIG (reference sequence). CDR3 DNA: TGTGCCTGGAGTGTTTCCGGGAATGAGCAGTTCTTC. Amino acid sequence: CAWSVSGNEQFF.

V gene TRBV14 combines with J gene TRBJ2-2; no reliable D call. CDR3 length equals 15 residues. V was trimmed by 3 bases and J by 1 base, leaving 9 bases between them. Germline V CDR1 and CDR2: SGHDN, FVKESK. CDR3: CASSQIERNTGELFF. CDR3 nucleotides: TGTGCCAGCAGCCAGATCGAGCGGAACACCGGGGAGCTGTTTTTT. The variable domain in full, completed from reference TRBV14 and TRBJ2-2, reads EAGVTQFPSHSVIEKGQTVTLRCDPISGHDNLYWYRRVMGKEIKFLLHFVKESKQDESGMPNNRFLAERTGGTYSTLKVQPAELEDSGVYFCASSQIERNTGELFFGEGSRLTVL.

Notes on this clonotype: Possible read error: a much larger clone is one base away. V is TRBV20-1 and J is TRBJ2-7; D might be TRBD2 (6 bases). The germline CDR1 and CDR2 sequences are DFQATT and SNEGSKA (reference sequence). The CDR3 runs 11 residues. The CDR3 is CSATSANERYF. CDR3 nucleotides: TGCAGTGCGACTAGTGCCAACGAGCGGTACTTC.

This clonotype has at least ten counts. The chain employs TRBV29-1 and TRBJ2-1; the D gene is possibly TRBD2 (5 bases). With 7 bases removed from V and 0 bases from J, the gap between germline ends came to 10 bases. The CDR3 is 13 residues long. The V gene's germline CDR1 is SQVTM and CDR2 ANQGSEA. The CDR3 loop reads CSGEGSSYNEQFF. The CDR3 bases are TGCAGCGGCGAGGGCAGCTCCTACAATGAGCAGTTCTTC.

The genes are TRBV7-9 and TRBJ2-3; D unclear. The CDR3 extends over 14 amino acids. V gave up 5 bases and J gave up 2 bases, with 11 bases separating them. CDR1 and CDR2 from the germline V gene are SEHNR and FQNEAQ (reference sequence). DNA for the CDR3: TGTGCCAGCAGCCCTAGAGTATTCACAGATACGCAGTATTTT. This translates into CASSPRVFTDTQYF.

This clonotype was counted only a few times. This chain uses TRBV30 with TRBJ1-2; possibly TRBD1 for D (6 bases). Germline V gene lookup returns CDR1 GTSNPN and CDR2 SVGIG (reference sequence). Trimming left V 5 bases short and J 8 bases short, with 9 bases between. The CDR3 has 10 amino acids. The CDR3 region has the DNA TGTGCCTGGTACAGGGTCGGCTACACCTTC. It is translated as CAWYRVGYTF.

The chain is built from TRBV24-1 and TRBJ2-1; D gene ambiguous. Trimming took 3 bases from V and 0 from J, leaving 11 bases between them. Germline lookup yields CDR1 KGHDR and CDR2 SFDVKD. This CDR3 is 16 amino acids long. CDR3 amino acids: CATSDATGSSYNEQFF. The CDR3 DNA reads TGTGCCACCAGTGATGCGACGGGCAGCTCCTACAATGAGCAGTTCTTC.

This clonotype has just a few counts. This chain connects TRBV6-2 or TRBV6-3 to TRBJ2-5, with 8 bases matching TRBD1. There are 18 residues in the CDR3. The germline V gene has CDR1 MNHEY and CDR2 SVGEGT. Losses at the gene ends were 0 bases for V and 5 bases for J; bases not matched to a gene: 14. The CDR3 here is CASSYSRVTGVVVETQYF. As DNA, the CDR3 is TGTGCCAGCAGTTACTCGAGGGTGACAGGGGTGGTGGTTGAGACCCAGTACTTC.

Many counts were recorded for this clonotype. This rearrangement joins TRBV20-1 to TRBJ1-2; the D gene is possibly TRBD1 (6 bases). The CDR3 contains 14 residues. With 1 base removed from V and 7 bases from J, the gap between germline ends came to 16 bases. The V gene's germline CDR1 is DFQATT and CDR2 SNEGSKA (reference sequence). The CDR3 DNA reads TGCAGTGCTAGAGCCGAACAGGGAATCGGTGGCTACACCTTC. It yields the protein CSARAEQGIGGYTF.

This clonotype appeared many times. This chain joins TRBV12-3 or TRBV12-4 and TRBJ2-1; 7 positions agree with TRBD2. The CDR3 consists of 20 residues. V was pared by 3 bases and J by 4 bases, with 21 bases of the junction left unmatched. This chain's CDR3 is CASSFDGPPGGTKEYNEQFF. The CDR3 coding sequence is TGTGCCAGCAGTTTTGACGGGCCGCCCGGGGGGACTAAAGAATACAATGAGCAGTTCTTC.

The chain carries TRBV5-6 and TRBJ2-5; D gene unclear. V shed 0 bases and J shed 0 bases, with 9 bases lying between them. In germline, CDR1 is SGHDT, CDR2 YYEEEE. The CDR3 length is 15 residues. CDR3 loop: CASSLEGRYQETQYF. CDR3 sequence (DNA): TGTGCCAGCAGCTTGGAAGGCCGGTACCAAGAGACCCAGTACTTC.

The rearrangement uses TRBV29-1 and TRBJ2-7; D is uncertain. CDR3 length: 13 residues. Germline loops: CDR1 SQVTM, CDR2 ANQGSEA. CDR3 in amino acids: CGTNGESSYEQYF. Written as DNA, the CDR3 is TGCGGCACCAATGGAGAGAGCTCCTACGAGCAGTACTTC.

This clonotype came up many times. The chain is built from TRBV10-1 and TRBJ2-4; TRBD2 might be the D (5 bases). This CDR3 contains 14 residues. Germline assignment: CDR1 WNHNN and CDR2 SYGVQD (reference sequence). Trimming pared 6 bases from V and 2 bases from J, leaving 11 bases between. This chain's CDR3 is CASSAGGSKNIQYF. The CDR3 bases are TGCGCCAGCAGCGCGGGTGGATCCAAAAACATTCAGTACTTC.

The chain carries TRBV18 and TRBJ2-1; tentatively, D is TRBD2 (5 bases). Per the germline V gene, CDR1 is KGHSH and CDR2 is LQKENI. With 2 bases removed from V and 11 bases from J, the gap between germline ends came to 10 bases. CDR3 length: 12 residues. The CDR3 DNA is TGTGCCAGCTCACCATATGAGGGCCAGCAGTTCTTC. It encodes CASSPYEGQQFF. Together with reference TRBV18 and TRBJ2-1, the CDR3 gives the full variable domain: NAGVMQNPRHLVRRRGQEARLRCSPMKGHSHVYWYRQLPEEGLKFMVYLQKENIIDESGMPKERFSAEFPKEGPSILRIQQVVRGDSAAYFCASSPYEGQQFFGPGTRLTVL.

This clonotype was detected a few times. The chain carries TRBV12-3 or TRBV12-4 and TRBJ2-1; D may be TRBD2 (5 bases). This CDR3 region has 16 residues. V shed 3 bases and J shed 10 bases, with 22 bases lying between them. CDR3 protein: CASSLRVGSGGPEQFF. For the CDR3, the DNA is TGTGCCAGCAGTTTGAGGGTCGGGTCGGGTGGTCCCGAGCAGTTCTTC.

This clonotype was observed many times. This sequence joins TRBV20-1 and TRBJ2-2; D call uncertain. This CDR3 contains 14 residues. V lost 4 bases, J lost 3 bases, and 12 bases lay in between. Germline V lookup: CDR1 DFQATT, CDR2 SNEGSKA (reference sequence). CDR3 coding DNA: TGCAGTGCTATTCAACAAGGGTACACCGGGGAGCTGTTTTTT. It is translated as CSAIQQGYTGELFF.

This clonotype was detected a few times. The CDR3, as DNA: TGTGCCAGCAGTGAAGACGAGGGGAACACTGAAGCTTTCTTT. The encoded protein is CASSEDEGNTEAFF. The V gene is TRBV2, the J gene TRBJ1-1; D gene uncertain. The CDR3 extends over 14 amino acids. Germline V gene sequence: CDR1 SNHLY, CDR2 FYNNEI. Trimming left V 1 base short and J 1 base short, with 7 bases between.

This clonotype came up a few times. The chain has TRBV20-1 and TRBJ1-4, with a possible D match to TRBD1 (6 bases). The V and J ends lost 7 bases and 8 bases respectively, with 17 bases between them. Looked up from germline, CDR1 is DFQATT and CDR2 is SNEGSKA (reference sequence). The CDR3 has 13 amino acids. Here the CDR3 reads CSVLARTAEKLFF. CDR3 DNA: TGCAGTGTTTTGGCCCGGACAGCAGAAAAACTGTTTTTT.

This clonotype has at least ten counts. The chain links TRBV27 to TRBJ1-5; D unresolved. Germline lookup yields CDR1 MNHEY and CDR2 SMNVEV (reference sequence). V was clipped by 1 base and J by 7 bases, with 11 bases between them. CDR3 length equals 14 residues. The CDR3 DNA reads TGTGCCAGCAGTTTATATAGATTTGGCCAGCCCCAGCATTTT. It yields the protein CASSLYRFGQPQHF.